What follows are 17 T cell receptor beta chains derived from one specimen sequenced in a study of T cells in tuberculosis. Time point defined: new active TB diagnosis, blood taken before or within 7 days of starting treatment. TCRdb keeps only in-frame clones here, not all; method: immunoSEQ multiplex PCR. The data show fewer than 35,000 clones, more than 75% seen once. Material: PBMCs, obtained at tuberculosis diagnosis. The receptor source for this set is an adult with tuberculosis.

This clone has only one observation. The V gene is TRBV13, the J gene TRBJ2-7; D is possibly TRBD2 (5 bases). This CDR3 is 15 amino acids long. The germline V and J ends were trimmed by 5 bases and 6 bases, with 20 bases remaining between them. Germline V gene data show CDR1 as PRHDT and CDR2 as FYEKMQ (reference sequence). In DNA, the CDR3 is TGTGCCAGCAGCCTAGCAGGAGGACTCCACTTCGAGCAGTACTTC. This translates into CASSLAGGLHFEQYF.

V is TRBV2 and J is TRBJ2-1, with TRBD2 identical over 10 bases. The CDR3 has 15 residues. The V gene end was trimmed by 4 bases and the J gene end by 2 bases; junction bases not matched to a gene: 2. Per germline, CDR1 SNHLY and CDR2 FYNNEI. CDR3 DNA: TGTGCCAGCAGTGTTAGCGGGAGGACCTACAATGAGCAGTTCTTC. Translated, it gives CASSVSGRTYNEQFF.

The chain uses TRBV25-1 and TRBJ2-2; no definite D call. This CDR3 comprises 13 residues. Germline V gives CDR1 MGHDK, CDR2 SYGVNS. The V gene lost 7 bases and the J gene lost 0 bases, with 6 bases spanning the gap. The CDR3 DNA follows: TGTGCCAGCACAGACACGAACACCGGGGAGCTGTTTTTT. It specifies CASTDTNTGELFF. Supplemented by reference TRBV25-1 and TRBJ2-2, the full variable domain reads EADIYQTPRYLVIGTGKKITLECSQTMGHDKMYWYQQDPGMELHLIHYSYGVNSTEKGDLSSESTVSRIRTEHFPLTLESARPSHTSQYLCASTDTNTGELFFGEGSRLTVL.

The chain links TRBV11-2 to TRBJ2-5; the match to TRBD2 covers 9 bases. The germline V gene has CDR1 SGHAT and CDR2 FQNNGV. V lost 1 base and J lost 4; bases outside the gene matches: 10. This CDR3 region has 17 residues. The CDR3 here is CASSLAVGRGGGETQYF. As DNA, the CDR3 is TGTGCCAGCAGCTTAGCTGTTGGGCGGGGGGGCGGAGAGACCCAGTACTTC.

The gene calls are TRBV5-8 and TRBJ1-5, with 8 bases identical to TRBD1. CDR1 is SGHTS, CDR2 YDEGEE, per germline. Unmatched junction bases numbered 2, after V lost 4 bases and J lost 2 bases. The length of the CDR3 is 14 residues. This CDR3 is CASSLQGGNQPQHF. For the CDR3, the DNA is TGTGCCAGCAGCCTACAGGGGGGCAATCAGCCCCAGCATTTT.

This sequence joins TRBV30 and TRBJ1-4; 11 positions match TRBD1. There are 16 residues in the CDR3. Germline-derived CDR1 and CDR2 are GTSNPN and SVGIG (reference sequence). V lost 3 bases and J lost 4; bases outside the gene matches: 7. In DNA, the CDR3 is TGTGCCTGGAGCCGGACAGGGGGCGGTTTTAATGAAAAACTGTTTTTT. Translation gives CAWSRTGGGFNEKLFF.

This chain joins TRBV6-1 and TRBJ2-1; weak D call: TRBD2 (5 bases). The CDR3 contains 16 residues. Germline CDR1 MNHNS, CDR2 SASEGT. Trimming took off 4 bases at V and 0 bases at J, with 13 bases between the two ends. CDR3: CASSGLAASSYNEQFF. CDR3 sequence (DNA): TGTGCCAGCAGTGGGCTAGCTGCGAGCTCCTACAATGAGCAGTTCTTC.

The genes are TRBV6-4 and TRBJ1-5, with D uncertain. The CDR3 sequence is 17 residues long. Germline V CDR1 and CDR2: MRHNA, SNTAGT. Trimming shortened V by 7 bases and J by 0 bases, and 19 bases separated the two germline ends. DNA for the CDR3: TGTGCCAGCATGCCCCGGTTAACGGTCCATAGCAATCAGCCCCAGCATTTT. Translated, it gives CASMPRLTVHSNQPQHF.

The chain couples TRBV25-1 to TRBJ1-1; 11 nucleotides line up with TRBD1. The V and J ends lost 4 bases and 4 bases, in that order; junction bases with no gene match: 5. Germline V gene lookup returns CDR1 MGHDK and CDR2 SYGVNS. This CDR3 has 15 amino acids. Here the CDR3 reads CASSVPGQGGTEAFF. The DNA of the CDR3 is TGTGCCAGCAGTGTCCCGGGACAGGGGGGCACTGAAGCTTTCTTT.

The chain carries TRBV9 and TRBJ2-7; D is unresolved. Germline values: CDR1 SGDLS, CDR2 YYNGEE. The CDR3 spans 15 residues. The V gene lost 0 bases and the J gene lost 0 bases, with 10 bases spanning the gap. The CDR3 loop reads CASSVDGSISYEQYF. The CDR3 coding sequence is TGTGCCAGCAGCGTAGACGGGTCCATCTCCTACGAGCAGTACTTC.

The V and J genes are TRBV12-5 and TRBJ2-7; D gene uncertain. The V end was cut by 3 bases, the J end by 6 bases, with 6 bases between. The CDR3 has 11 amino acids. CDR1 and CDR2 from the germline V gene are LGHNT and FRNRAP. The CDR3: CASGFEVEQYF. The CDR3 DNA follows: TGTGCTAGTGGTTTCGAGGTCGAGCAGTACTTC.

The genes are TRBV5-1 and TRBJ1-5, with unresolved D. Trimming removed 2 bases from V and 1 base from J, with 10 bases in between. Germline assignment: CDR1 SGHRS and CDR2 YFSETQ. The CDR3 is 15 amino acids. CDR3 residues: CASSLQSGSNQPQHF. The DNA for the CDR3 is TGCGCCAGCAGCTTACAGAGCGGGAGCAATCAGCCCCAGCATTTT. Using reference TRBV5-1 and TRBJ1-5 for the parts outside the CDR3, the full variable domain is KAGVTQTPRYLIKTRGQQVTLSCSPISGHRSVSWYQQTPGQGLQFLFEYFSETQRNKGNFPGRFSGRQFSNSRSEMNVSTLELGDSALYLCASSLQSGSNQPQHFGDGTRLSIL.

CDR3 coding DNA: TGTGCCAGCAGCGAGCGGGGGACCTACACCGGGGAGCTGTTTTTT. This gives the protein CASSERGTYTGELFF. The chain has TRBV7-2 and TRBJ2-2; 8 nucleotides match TRBD2. This CDR3 has 15 amino acids. Per the germline V gene, CDR1 is SGHTA and CDR2 is FQGNSA. The ends lost 5 bases at V and 3 bases at J; junction bases unmatched: 5.

The chain employs TRBV11-2 and TRBJ2-5; D is uncertain. V lost 1 base, J lost 5 bases, and 5 bases lay in between. The CDR3 totals 12 residues. The germline V gene encodes CDR1 SGHAT and CDR2 FQNNGV. CDR3: CASSLGAETQYF. The CDR3 DNA reads TGTGCCAGCAGCTTAGGGGCGGAGACCCAGTACTTC.

This chain uses TRBV19 with TRBJ1-2; D perhaps matches TRBD1 (6 bases). The CDR3 contains 11 residues. Trimming left V 5 bases short and J 8 bases short, with 9 bases between. Germline CDR1 and CDR2: LNHDA and SQIVND (reference sequence). The CDR3 sequence is CASSQGLGYTF. As DNA, the CDR3 is TGTGCCAGTAGTCAGGGGCTCGGCTACACCTTC.

This sequence joins TRBV7-6 and TRBJ2-2, with D unclear. The V gene's germline CDR1 is SGHVS and CDR2 FNYEAQ. Between the trimmed V and J ends, which lost 5 bases and 2 bases, there was a span of 12 bases. CDR3 length: 15 residues. The CDR3 coding sequence is TGTGCCAGCAGCCCAAGCCTAATCAACACCGGGGAGCTGTTTTTT. Amino acid sequence: CASSPSLINTGELFF.

The rearrangement uses TRBV7-3 and TRBJ1-1; D unclear. Trimming removed 4 bases at V and 4 bases at J, with 10 bases between. The CDR3 totals 13 residues. The germline gives CDR1 SGHTA, CDR2 FQGTGA. This chain's CDR3 is CASSYRGSTEAFF. The CDR3 DNA follows: TGTGCCAGCAGCTACCGCGGTTCCACTGAAGCTTTCTTT.